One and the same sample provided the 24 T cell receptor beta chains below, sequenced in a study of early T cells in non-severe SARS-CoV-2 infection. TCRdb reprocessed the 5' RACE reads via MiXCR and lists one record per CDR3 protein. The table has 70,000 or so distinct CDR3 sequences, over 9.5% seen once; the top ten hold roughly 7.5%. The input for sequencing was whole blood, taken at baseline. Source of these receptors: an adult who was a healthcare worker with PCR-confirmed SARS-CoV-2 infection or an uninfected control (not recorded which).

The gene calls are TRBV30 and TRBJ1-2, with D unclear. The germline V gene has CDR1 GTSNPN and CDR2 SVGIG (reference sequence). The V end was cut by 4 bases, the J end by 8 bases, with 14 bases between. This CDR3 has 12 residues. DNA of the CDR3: TGTGCCTGGAAAGGAGACGGCCAAGGCTACACCTTC. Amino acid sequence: CAWKGDGQGYTF.

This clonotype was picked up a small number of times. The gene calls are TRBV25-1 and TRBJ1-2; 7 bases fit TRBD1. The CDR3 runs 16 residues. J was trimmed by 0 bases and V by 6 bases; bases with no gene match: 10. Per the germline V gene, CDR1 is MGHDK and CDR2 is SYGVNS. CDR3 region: CASRGGRPGSNYGYTF. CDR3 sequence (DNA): TGTGCCAGCAGAGGGGGCAGGCCGGGCTCTAACTATGGCTACACCTTC.

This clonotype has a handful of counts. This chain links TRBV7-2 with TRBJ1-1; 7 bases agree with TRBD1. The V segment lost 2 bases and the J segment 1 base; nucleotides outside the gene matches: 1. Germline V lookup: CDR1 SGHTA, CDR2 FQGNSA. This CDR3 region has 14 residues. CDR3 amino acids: CASSLRDRNTEAFF. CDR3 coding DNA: TGTGCCAGCAGCTTACGGGACAGGAACACTGAAGCTTTCTTT.

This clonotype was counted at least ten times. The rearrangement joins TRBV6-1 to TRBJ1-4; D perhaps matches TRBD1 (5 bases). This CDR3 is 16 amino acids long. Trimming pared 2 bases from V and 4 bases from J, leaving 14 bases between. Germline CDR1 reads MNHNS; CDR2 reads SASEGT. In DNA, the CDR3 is TGTGCCAGCAGTGAATCAGGGCGGATAATTAATGAAAAACTGTTTTTT. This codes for CASSESGRIINEKLFF.

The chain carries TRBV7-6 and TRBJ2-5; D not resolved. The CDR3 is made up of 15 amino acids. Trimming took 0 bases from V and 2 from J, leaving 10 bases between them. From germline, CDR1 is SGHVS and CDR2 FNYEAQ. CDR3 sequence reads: CASSLALFRQETQYF. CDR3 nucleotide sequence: TGTGCCAGCAGCTTAGCGCTTTTTAGGCAAGAGACCCAGTACTTC.

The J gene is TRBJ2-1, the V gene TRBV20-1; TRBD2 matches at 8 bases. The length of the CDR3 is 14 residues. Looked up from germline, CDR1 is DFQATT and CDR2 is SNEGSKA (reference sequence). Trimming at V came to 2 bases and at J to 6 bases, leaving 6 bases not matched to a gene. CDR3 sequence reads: CSARSGGRGNEQFF. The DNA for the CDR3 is TGCAGTGCTAGAAGCGGGGGAAGGGGCAATGAGCAGTTCTTC.

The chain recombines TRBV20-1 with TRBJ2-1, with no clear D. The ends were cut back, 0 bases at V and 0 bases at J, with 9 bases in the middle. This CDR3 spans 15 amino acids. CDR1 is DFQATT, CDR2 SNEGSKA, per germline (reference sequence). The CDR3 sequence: CSARDPSSSYNEQFF. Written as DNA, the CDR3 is TGCAGTGCTAGAGATCCGTCGAGCTCCTACAATGAGCAGTTCTTC.

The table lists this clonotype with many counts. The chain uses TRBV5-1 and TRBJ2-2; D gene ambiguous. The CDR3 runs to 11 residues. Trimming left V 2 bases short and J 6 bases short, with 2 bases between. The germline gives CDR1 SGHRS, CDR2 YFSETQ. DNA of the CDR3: TGCGCCAGCAGCTTTCCCGGGGAGCTGTTTTTT. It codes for CASSFPGELFF.

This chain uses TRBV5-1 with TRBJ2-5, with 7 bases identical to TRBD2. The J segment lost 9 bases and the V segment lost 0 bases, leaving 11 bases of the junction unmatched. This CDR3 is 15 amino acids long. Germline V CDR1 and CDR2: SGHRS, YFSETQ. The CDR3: CASSLDLAVTGSQYF. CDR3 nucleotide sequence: TGCGCCAGCAGCTTGGACCTAGCGGTGACGGGGTCCCAGTACTTC.

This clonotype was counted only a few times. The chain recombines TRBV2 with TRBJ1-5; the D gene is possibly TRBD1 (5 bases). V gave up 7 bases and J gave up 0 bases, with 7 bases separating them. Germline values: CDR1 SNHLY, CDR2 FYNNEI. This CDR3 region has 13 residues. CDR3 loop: CASMGVSNQPQHF. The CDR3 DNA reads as TGTGCCAGCATGGGGGTTAGCAATCAGCCCCAGCATTTT.

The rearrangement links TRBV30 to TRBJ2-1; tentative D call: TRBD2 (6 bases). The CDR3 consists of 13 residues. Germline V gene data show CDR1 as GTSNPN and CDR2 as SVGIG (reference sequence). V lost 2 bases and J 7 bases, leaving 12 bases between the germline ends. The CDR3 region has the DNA TGTGCCTGGAGTCTGGGGGGTTGGAATGAGCAGTTCTTC. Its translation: CAWSLGGWNEQFF.

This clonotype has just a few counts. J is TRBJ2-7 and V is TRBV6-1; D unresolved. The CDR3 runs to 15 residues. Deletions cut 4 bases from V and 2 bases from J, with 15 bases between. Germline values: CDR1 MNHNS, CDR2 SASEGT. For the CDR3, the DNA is TGTGCCAGCAGTGTTTCAGCGAGAGTGACCTACGAGCAGTACTTC. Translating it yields CASSVSARVTYEQYF.

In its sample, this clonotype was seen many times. CDR3 sequence reads: CASSVDNTDTQYF. The DNA of the CDR3 is TGTGCCAGCAGCGTAGATAACACAGATACGCAGTATTTT. The chain combines TRBV9 with TRBJ2-3; D is ambiguous. The CDR3 is 13 residues long. Trimming removed 0 bases from V and 2 bases from J, with 4 bases in between. Germline-derived CDR1 and CDR2 are SGDLS and YYNGEE.

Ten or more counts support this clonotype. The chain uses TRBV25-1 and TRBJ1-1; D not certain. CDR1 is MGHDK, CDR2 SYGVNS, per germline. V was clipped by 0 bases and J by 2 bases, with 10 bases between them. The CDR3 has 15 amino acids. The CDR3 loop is CASSEYAGPNTEAFF. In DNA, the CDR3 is TGTGCCAGCAGTGAATATGCAGGACCTAACACTGAAGCTTTCTTT. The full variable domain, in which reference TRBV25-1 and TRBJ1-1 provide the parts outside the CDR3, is EADIYQTPRYLVIGTGKKITLECSQTMGHDKMYWYQQDPGMELHLIHYSYGVNSTEKGDLSSESTVSRIRTEHFPLTLESARPSHTSQYLCASSEYAGPNTEAFFGQGTRLTVV.

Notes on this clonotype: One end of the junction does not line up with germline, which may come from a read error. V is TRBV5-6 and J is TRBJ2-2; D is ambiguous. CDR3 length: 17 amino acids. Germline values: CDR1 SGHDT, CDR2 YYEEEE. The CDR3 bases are TGCGCCAGCAGCTTGGCCCGGTGGGGTTCGAACACCGGGGAGCTGTTTTTT. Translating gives CASSLARWGSNTGELFF.

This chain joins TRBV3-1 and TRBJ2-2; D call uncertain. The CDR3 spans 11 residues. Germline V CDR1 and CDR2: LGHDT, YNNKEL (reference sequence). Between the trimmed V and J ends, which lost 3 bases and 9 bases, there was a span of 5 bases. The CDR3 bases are TGTGCCAGCAGCCAGAAGCGGGAGCTGTTTTTT. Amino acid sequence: CASSQKRELFF.

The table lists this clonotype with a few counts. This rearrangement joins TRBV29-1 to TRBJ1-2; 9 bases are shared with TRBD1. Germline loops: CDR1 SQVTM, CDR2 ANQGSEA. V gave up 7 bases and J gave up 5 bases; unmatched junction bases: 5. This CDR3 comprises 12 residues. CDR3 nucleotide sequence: TGCAGCGGCGGGGACAGGGATTATGGCTACACCTTC. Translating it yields CSGGDRDYGYTF. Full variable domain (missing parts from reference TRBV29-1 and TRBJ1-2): SAVISQKPSRDICQRGTSLTIQCQVDSQVTMMFWYRQQPGQSLTLIATANQGSEATYESGFVIDKFPISRPNLTFSTLTVSNMSPEDSSIYLCSGGDRDYGYTFGSGTRLTVV.

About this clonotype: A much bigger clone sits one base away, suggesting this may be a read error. The CDR3 spells CASKLAGNTGELFF. As DNA, the CDR3 is TGTGCCAGCAAACTAGCGGGGAACACCGGGGAGCTGTTTTTT. The chain combines TRBV7-6 with TRBJ2-2, with 9 nucleotides matching TRBD2. The germline V gene has CDR1 SGHVS and CDR2 FNYEAQ. V trimming: 7 bases; J trimming: 1 base; junction bases outside the gene matches: 1. This CDR3 contains 14 residues.

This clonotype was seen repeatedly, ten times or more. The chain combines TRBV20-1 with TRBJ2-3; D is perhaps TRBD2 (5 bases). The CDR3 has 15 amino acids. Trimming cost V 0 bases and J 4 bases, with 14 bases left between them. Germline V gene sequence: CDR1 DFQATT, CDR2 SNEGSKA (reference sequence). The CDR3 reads CSARDPGPAADTQYF. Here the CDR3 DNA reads TGCAGTGCTAGAGATCCTGGGCCAGCGGCAGATACGCAGTATTTT.

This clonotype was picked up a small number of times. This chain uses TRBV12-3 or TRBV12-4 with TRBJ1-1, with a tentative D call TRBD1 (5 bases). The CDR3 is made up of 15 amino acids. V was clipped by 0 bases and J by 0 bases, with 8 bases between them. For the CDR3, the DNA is TGTGCCAGCAGTTTAGCGGGGACGGTGAACACTGAAGCTTTCTTT. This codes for CASSLAGTVNTEAFF.

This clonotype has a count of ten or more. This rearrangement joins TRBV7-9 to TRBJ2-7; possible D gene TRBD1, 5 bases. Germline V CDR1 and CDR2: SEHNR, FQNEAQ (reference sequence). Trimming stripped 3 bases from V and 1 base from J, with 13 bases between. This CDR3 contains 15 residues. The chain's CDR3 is CASSFGPTVSYEQYF. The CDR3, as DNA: TGTGCCAGCAGCTTCGGACCGACAGTTTCCTACGAGCAGTACTTC.

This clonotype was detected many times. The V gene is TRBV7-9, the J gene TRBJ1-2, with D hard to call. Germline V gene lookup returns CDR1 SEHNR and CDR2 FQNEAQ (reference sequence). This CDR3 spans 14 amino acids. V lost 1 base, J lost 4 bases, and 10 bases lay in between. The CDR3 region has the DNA TGTGCCAGCAGCTTAGGCGGAGTCCTCTATGGCTACACCTTC. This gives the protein CASSLGGVLYGYTF. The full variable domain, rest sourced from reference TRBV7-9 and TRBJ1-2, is DTGVSQNPRHKITKRGQNVTFRCDPISEHNRLYWYRQTLGQGPEFLTYFQNEAQLEKSRLLSDRFSAERPKGSFSTLEIQRTEQGDSAMYLCASSLGGVLYGYTFGSGTRLTVV.

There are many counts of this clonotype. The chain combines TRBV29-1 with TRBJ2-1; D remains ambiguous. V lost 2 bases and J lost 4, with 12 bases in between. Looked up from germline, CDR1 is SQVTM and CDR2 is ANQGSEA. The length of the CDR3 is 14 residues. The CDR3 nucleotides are TGCAGCGTTGAAAGTGGCAGGAGTTACAATGAGCAGTTCTTC. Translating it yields CSVESGRSYNEQFF.

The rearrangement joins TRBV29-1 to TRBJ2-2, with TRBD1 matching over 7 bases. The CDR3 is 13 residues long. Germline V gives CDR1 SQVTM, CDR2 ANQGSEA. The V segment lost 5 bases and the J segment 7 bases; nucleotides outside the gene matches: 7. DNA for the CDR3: TGCAGCGTTAATGACAGGGATGGCGGGGAGCTGTTTTTT. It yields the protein CSVNDRDGGELFF.